A single sample gave rise to the 8 T cell receptor beta chains below, sequenced in a study of blood T cell repertoires in COVID-19. Clones were read by immunoSEQ multiplex PCR, and TCRdb kept only the in-frame ones, dropping some. The data hold some 96,000 clones, with roughly 80% observed a single time. What was sequenced was peripheral blood. The receptors were sampled from a human donor in a cohort sampled during active COVID-19.

This rearrangement joins TRBV10-1 to TRBJ1-1; 9 positions match TRBD1. The CDR3 is 13 residues long. V lost 6 bases to trimming and J lost 9 bases; unmatched junction nucleotides: 8. The germline V gene has CDR1 WNHNN and CDR2 SYGVQD (reference sequence). CDR3 sequence: CASRAGQGFQAFF. The CDR3 bases are TGCGCCAGCAGGGCCGGACAGGGGTTTCAAGCTTTCTTT.

This sequence joins TRBV24-1 and TRBJ1-5; 7 bases line up with TRBD1. Germline V gene lookup returns CDR1 KGHDR and CDR2 SFDVKD. This CDR3 region has 16 residues. Trimming removed 4 bases from V and 2 bases from J; junction bases left unmatched: 7. The CDR3 sequence is CATSDRGDRGNQPQHF. DNA of the CDR3: TGTGCCACCAGTGACAGGGGGGACCGGGGCAATCAGCCCCAGCATTTT.

The chain employs TRBV2 and TRBJ2-3; tentatively, D is TRBD2 (5 bases). Trimming stripped 4 bases from V and 1 base from J, with 15 bases between. The CDR3 consists of 16 residues. Germline assignment: CDR1 SNHLY and CDR2 FYNNEI. The CDR3 loop is CASSVGNSGGTDTQYF. The DNA of the CDR3 is TGTGCCAGCAGTGTGGGGAACAGCGGCGGCACAGATACGCAGTATTTT.

The chain is built from TRBV7-9 and TRBJ1-1; 8 nucleotides line up with TRBD1. This CDR3 region has 13 residues. The germline gives CDR1 SEHNR, CDR2 FQNEAQ (reference sequence). Trimming removed 3 bases from V and 6 bases from J; junction bases left unmatched: 3. The CDR3 region has the DNA TGTGCCAGCAGCTTCGACAGGGGTTCTGAAGCTTTCTTT. This codes for CASSFDRGSEAFF.

CDR3 bases: TGTGCCAGCAGCTTGCGGGAAGGCTCTTTAAACATTCAGTACTTC. Translation gives CASSLREGSLNIQYF. The chain combines TRBV5-4 with TRBJ2-4, with TRBD2 as a possible D gene (5 bases). V was clipped by 1 base and J by 6 bases, with 14 bases between them. This CDR3 is 15 amino acids long. The germline V gene encodes CDR1 SGHNT and CDR2 YYREEE (reference sequence).

This chain connects TRBV28 to TRBJ2-7; 7 bases are shared with TRBD1. The CDR3 totals 12 residues. CDR1 is MDHEN and CDR2 is SYDVKM in the germline V gene. Trimming took 5 bases from V and 6 from J; bases not matched to a gene: 4. For the CDR3, the DNA is TGTGCCAGCAGTGCCCCAGGGGGCGAGCAGTACTTC. Protein product: CASSAPGGEQYF.

The chain couples TRBV5-4 to TRBJ2-7, with TRBD2 matching 7 bases. This CDR3 comprises 14 residues. In germline, CDR1 is SGHNT, CDR2 YYREEE (reference sequence). V dropped 6 bases and J dropped 0; count of bases not matched to a gene: 6. The CDR3 sequence: CASKASGSSYEQYF. The CDR3 coding sequence is TGTGCCAGCAAGGCTAGCGGAAGCTCCTACGAGCAGTACTTC. Combining the CDR3 with reference TRBV5-4 and TRBJ2-7 gives the whole variable domain ETGVTQSPTHLIKTRGQQVTLRCSSQSGHNTVSWYQQALGQGPQFIFQYYREEENGRGNFPPRFSGLQFPNYSSELNVNALELDDSALYLCASKASGSSYEQYFGPGTRLTVT.

The chain has TRBV30 and TRBJ1-5, with 8 bases that match TRBD1. Germline V CDR1 and CDR2: GTSNPN, SVGIG (reference sequence). V lost 4 bases to trimming and J lost 5 bases; unmatched junction nucleotides: 7. The CDR3 length is 14 residues. The DNA of the CDR3 is TGTGCCTGGACCGCGACAGGGGCCGATCAGCCCCAGCATTTT. As protein: CAWTATGADQPQHF.